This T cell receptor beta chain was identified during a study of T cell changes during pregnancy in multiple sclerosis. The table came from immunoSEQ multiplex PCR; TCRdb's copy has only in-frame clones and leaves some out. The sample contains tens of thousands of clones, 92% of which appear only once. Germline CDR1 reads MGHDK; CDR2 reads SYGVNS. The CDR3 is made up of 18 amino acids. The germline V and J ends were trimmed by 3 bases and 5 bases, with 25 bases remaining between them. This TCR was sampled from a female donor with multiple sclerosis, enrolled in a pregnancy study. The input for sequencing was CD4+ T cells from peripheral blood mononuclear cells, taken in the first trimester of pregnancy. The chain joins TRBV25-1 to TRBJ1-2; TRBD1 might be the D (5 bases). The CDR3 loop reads CASSDRPDSPWNLYGYTF. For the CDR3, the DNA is TGTGCCAGCAGTGATCGCCCCGACAGTCCGTGGAACCTTTATGGCTACACCTTC.